The sequence of this T cell receptor (beta chain) was determined in a study of T cells in Graves' hyperthyroidism and ophthalmopathy (dated by TCRdb to about 2019). A note on the overall study: Peripheral blood was collected at initial diagnosis, before any treatment. An independent validation cohort of under 20 hyperthyroidism patients and approximately 16 patients who later progressed to ophthalmopathy tested prospective prediction of ophthalmopathy. Following sampling, methimazole starting at 30 mg daily was given to hyperthyroidism patients, and high-dose intravenous methylprednisolone was given to ophthalmopathy patients. The study also compared thyroid tissue and blood T-cell repertoires from more than five Graves' hyperthyroidism patients. TCR Vbeta CDR3 sequencing of roughly 140 peripheral blood samples (fewer than 45 ophthalmopathy, 70 to 85 hyperthyroidism and around 17 progressor patients) is reported in the paper. The 75 to 100 discovery patients were randomly split 7:3 into training and test sets. TCR V-J signatures able to tell the groups apart were searched for in a discovery cohort of 90 to 100 patients, of whom more than 40 had Graves' ophthalmopathy and about 60 had stable Graves' hyperthyroidism. Results and caveats for the whole study, not just this receptor: Sample size was not statistically predetermined, and blinding of investigators to group allocation was not performed. In validation, the model predicted progression to ophthalmopathy a median of about 5.9 months before onset, with about 71% sensitivity and nearly 75% specificity. A 13 V-J signature model separated ophthalmopathy from stable hyperthyroidism, with approximately 87% sensitivity and roughly 81% specificity in cross-validation and 80%/75% in testing. Blood samples also contained most of the expanded thyroid clonotypes (frequency above 0.001), which suggests that blood repertoires may reflect thyroid immune responses.

TCR beta CDR3 regions were amplified from RNA transcripts. For the first round of RT-PCR on the TCR CDR3, the HTBI primer set was used together with the Qiagen OneStep RT-PCR kit. Libraries were constructed in a second round of multiplex PCR, after which size selection and purification were performed. Paired-end sequencing of the libraries was performed with 100 bp reads on an Illumina HiSeq2000. Per the original workflow: SOAPnuke was used to process the raw data, with reads discarded if the reads contained adapters or uncalled bases, had a mean Phred below 15, or lacked an exact constant-primer or identifier match. High-quality paired reads were merged with COPE v1.2.5, and unique nucleotide sequences were defined as clonotypes. MiTCR v1.1 was used to align the clonotypes against IMGT TRBV, TRBD and TRBJ reference segments. Analysis was restricted to V-J combinations with a frequency above 0.0001, which covered about 99% of repertoires. The TCS score was defined as F50 (clonal expansion) divided by E x V (chaos), with BLOSUM62-based TCRdist calculated between CDR3 peptides within each V-J. Welch's t-statistics and random forest reduced fewer than 600 V-J features to under 15, which were used in a naive Bayes classifier (R e1071). Using fastp at Q25 and MiXCR, TCRdb reprocessed the public reads and kept productive beta chains. Under each unique CDR3 protein, matching rows form one entry showing the most common genes and DNA. The V and J calls, along with clone size, are taken from TCRdb and not from the paper's own processing. Present in this sample are around 690,000 distinct CDR3 sequences, around 20% of which were seen just once. 30% to 40% of the sample is taken by the ten largest.

Ophthalmopathy patients had moderately to severely active disease, with a Clinical Activity Score of 3 or more, a NOSPECS grade of 4 or more, and a disease duration of less than 3 months. The study excluded patients with uncontrolled infections, other autoimmune diseases, pregnancy or lactation. Clinical symptoms, serum thyroxine and TRAb, thyroid ultrasound, and orbital computed tomography formed the basis for the diagnoses. PBMCs were isolated from about 9.2 ml of fresh peripheral blood by Ficoll-Paque density gradient centrifugation. Total RNA was extracted using Trizol reagent, and RNA quality was assessed on an Agilent 2100 Bioanalyzer. This clonotype was counted only a few times. The antigen this receptor binds is unknown. Nothing much larger sits one base from this clone, and base qualities are not available. The CDR3 spans 14 residues, from the cysteine through the phenylalanine. Only the CDR3 DNA stays, 42 bases, in frame from base 1. V is cut back by 5 bases and J by 0 bases, with 4 bases in the junction unmatched. The germline V gene (reference sequence) sets CDR1 to SEHNR and CDR2 to FQNEAQ.

Sequenced input: blood. The chain joins TRBV7-9 to TRBJ2-7; TRBD1 lines up with 7 middle nucleotides. The clonotype originates from a man in his thirties or forties with Graves' ophthalmopathy. The nucleotides are TGTGCCAGCAGCGCCCGGGACAGCTCCTACGAGCAGTACTTC. Its product reads: CASSARDSSYEQYF. With the rest looked up from the reference TRBV7-9 and TRBJ2-7 genes rather than sequenced, the full variable domain is DTGVSQNPRHKITKRGQNVTFRCDPISEHNRLYWYRQTLGQGPEFLTYFQNEAQLEKSRLLSDRFSAERPKGSFSTLEIQRTEQGDSAMYLCASSARDSSYEQYFGPGTRLTVT.